This T cell receptor (beta chain) was sequenced for a study of cytomegalovirus exposure and HLA in healthy donors. Notes on the study in general: It has been reported that TCR beta sequences accurately predicted the HLA-A and HLA-B alleles of most subjects. Immune exposure information comprised only CMV serostatus. Analysis was carried out at a later point, and it linked a missense DCLRE1C variant to TCR beta V- and J-gene trimming. The study labeled fewer than 200 TCR beta chains cytomegalovirus-associated.

The CDR3 totals 14 residues. V lost 4 bases and J lost 5, with 16 bases in between. Germline V gives CDR1 SGHRS, CDR2 YFSETQ. Points on this clone: Its specificity is not known.

Vbeta (60) and Jbeta (13) primers were used in the PCR. Produced via immunoSEQ multiplex PCR; TCRdb's table is partial and in-frame only. The sample has roughly 100,000 clones; 60% to 85% are singletons. The genes are TRBV5-1 and TRBJ2-7; tentatively, D is TRBD2 (6 bases). Input material: PBMCs. This sequence originates from a woman aged 18-30 years in good health and CMV-seropositive. For the CDR3, the DNA is TGCGCCAGCAGCCCGGGGACTGGTGGCGACGAGCAGTACTTC. Its protein is CASSPGTGGDEQYF. Filled out from reference TRBV5-1 and TRBJ2-7, the complete variable domain reads KAGVTQTPRYLIKTRGQQVTLSCSPISGHRSVSWYQQTPGQGLQFLFEYFSETQRNKGNFPGRFSGRQFSNSRSEMNVSTLELGDSALYLCASSPGTGGDEQYFGPGTRLTVT.